This passage covers 30 T cell receptor beta chains from one sample sequenced in a study of graft-versus-host responses after intestinal transplantation. Produced via immunoSEQ multiplex PCR; TCRdb's table is partial and in-frame only. The table has 9,000 to 10,000 clones, 94% seen once. Material: PBMCs, obtained 8 days after intestinal transplant. These receptors came from a human patient who received an intestinal transplant, so some T cells may come from the graft donor.

The chain joins TRBV19 to TRBJ1-1; D unresolved. V lost 10 bases and J 6 bases, leaving 18 bases between the germline ends. This CDR3 comprises 13 residues. Germline CDR1 is LNHDA and CDR2 is SQIVND (reference sequence). The DNA for the CDR3 is TGTGCCACCCTTATCCCCCAGAGCGCTGAAGCTTTCTTT. This codes for CATLIPQSAEAFF.

The genes are TRBV11-2 and TRBJ2-7; no clear D. The CDR3 loop spans 12 amino acids. CDR1 and CDR2 (germline): SGHAT, FQNNGV. The V end lost 1 base, the J end lost 0 bases, and 1 base lay between the germline ends. This CDR3 is CASSLVSYEQYF. The CDR3 DNA follows: TGTGCCAGCAGCTTAGTCTCCTACGAGCAGTACTTC.

The chain couples TRBV5-1 to TRBJ1-2, with TRBD1 identical over 7 bases. The CDR3 has 15 amino acids. The V gene's germline CDR1 is SGHRS and CDR2 YFSETQ. V shed 1 base and J 4 bases; nucleotides not matched to a gene: 7. CDR3 coding DNA: TGCGCCAGCAGCTTGATAACAGGGGCCGCCTATGGCTACACCTTC. This gives the protein CASSLITGAAYGYTF.

This chain links TRBV13 with TRBJ1-2; possibly TRBD1 for D (6 bases). CDR1 is PRHDT, CDR2 FYEKMQ, per germline (reference sequence). CDR3 length: 16 amino acids. Between the trimmed V and J ends, which lost 1 base and 4 bases, there was a span of 16 bases. CDR3 DNA sequence: TGTGCCAGCAGCTTAGCCCGGAGGGGGGCCGTCTATGGCTACACCTTC. Amino acids: CASSLARRGAVYGYTF. Together with reference TRBV13 and TRBJ1-2, the CDR3 gives the full variable domain: AAGVIQSPRHLIKEKRETATLKCYPIPRHDTVYWYQQGPGQDPQFLISFYEKMQSDKGSIPDRFSAQQFSDYHSELNMSSLELGDSALYFCASSLARRGAVYGYTFGSGTRLTVV.

The chain is built from TRBV18 and TRBJ2-7; a weak D match, TRBD1 (7 bases). Trimming shortened V by 6 bases and J by 4 bases, and 16 bases separated the two germline ends. Germline assignment: CDR1 KGHSH and CDR2 LQKENI. The CDR3 runs to 14 residues. As DNA, the CDR3 is TGTGCCAGCTCTGAGACAGGGAGGATTTACGAGCAGTACTTC. Translating it yields CASSETGRIYEQYF.

This rearrangement joins TRBV20-1 to TRBJ1-1; D is undetermined. CDR1 is DFQATT, CDR2 SNEGSKA, per germline (reference sequence). V was clipped by 4 bases and J by 6 bases, with 9 bases between them. The CDR3 covers 11 residues. In DNA, the CDR3 is TGCAGTGCTAAGAACTCGGCTGAAGCTTTCTTT. This sequence encodes CSAKNSAEAFF.

V gene TRBV28 combines with J gene TRBJ2-7, with 8 bases fitting TRBD2. There are 16 residues in the CDR3. Trimming removed 2 bases from V and 1 base from J; junction bases left unmatched: 7. The germline gives CDR1 MDHEN, CDR2 SYDVKM. The CDR3 DNA reads as TGTGCCAGCAGTTTAAGGCGGGAGGAGGGATCCTACGAGCAGTACTTC. Translating it yields CASSLRREEGSYEQYF.

This clone showed up just once. The rearrangement uses TRBV15 and TRBJ1-5; the D is unclear. CDR3 length: 17 residues. V lost 0 bases and J lost 4, with 16 bases in between. CDR1 is LNHNV and CDR2 is YYDKDF in the germline V gene (reference sequence). CDR3 in DNA: TGTGCCACCAGCAGAGATCTTGGTCGGTCTGGGAATCAGCCCCAGCATTTT. This gives the protein CATSRDLGRSGNQPQHF.

The chain combines TRBV7-9 with TRBJ1-4; D call uncertain. The V end was cut by 2 bases, the J end by 4 bases, with 8 bases between. This CDR3 is 14 amino acids long. CDR1 and CDR2 (germline): SEHNR, FQNEAQ (reference sequence). The CDR3 spells CASSLPGLNEKLFF. In DNA form, the CDR3 reads TGTGCCAGCAGCTTACCCGGACTTAATGAAAAACTGTTTTTT.

V usage is TRBV19 and J usage is TRBJ1-4; 7 nucleotides line up with TRBD1. With V trimmed by 7 bases and J by 3 bases, 5 bases remained unmatched. Germline CDR1 reads LNHDA; CDR2 reads SQIVND (reference sequence). There are 14 residues in the CDR3. In DNA form, the CDR3 reads TGTGCCAGTAAGGGGGCGGTGGCTAATGAAAAACTGTTTTTT. Translated: CASKGAVANEKLFF. The full variable domain, with the rest looked up from reference TRBV19 and TRBJ1-4, is DGGITQSPKYLFRKEGQNVTLSCEQNLNHDAMYWYRQDPGQGLRLIYYSQIVNDFQKGDIAEGYSVSREKKESFPLTVTSAQKNPTAFYLCASKGAVANEKLFFGSGTQLSVL.

This clone was observed once. The rearrangement uses TRBV7-9 and TRBJ2-2; 7 bases map to TRBD1. The CDR3 spans 16 residues. V was clipped by 1 base and J by 0 bases; unmatched bases: 2. Germline lookup yields CDR1 SEHNR and CDR2 FQNEAQ (reference sequence). The CDR3 DNA reads TGTGCCAGCAGCTTAGTAGGGACAGCGAACACCGGGGAGCTGTTTTTT. Protein product: CASSLVGTANTGELFF.

This chain uses TRBV27 with TRBJ1-5; the D gene is possibly TRBD1 (6 bases). CDR3 length: 13 amino acids. The germline V gene encodes CDR1 MNHEY and CDR2 SMNVEV (reference sequence). The V end lost 9 bases, the J end lost 7 bases, and 16 bases lay between the germline ends. The CDR3 region is CASNRGPGQPQHF. CDR3 sequence (DNA): TGTGCCAGTAACCGGGGGCCCGGGCAGCCCCAGCATTTT.

Remarks on this clone: A junction end diverges from the germline sequence, so it may reflect a read error. The chain uses TRBV19 and TRBJ2-5, with 11 nucleotides matching TRBD1. Germline lookup yields CDR1 LNHDA and CDR2 SQIVND (reference sequence). This CDR3 has 15 amino acids. The CDR3 coding sequence is TGTGCCAGTAGTACCGGGACAGGGGGGCTCGAGATCCAGTACTTC. Protein sequence: CASSTGTGGLEIQYF.

A single count supports this clone. The chain combines TRBV11-2 with TRBJ1-5; possible D gene TRBD1, 6 bases. Germline assignment: CDR1 SGHAT and CDR2 FQNNGV. Between the trimmed V and J ends, which lost 5 bases and 3 bases, there was a span of 14 bases. The CDR3 sequence is 15 residues long. The CDR3 coding sequence is TGTGCCAGCAGCCCGGGAGGGGACACCAATCAGCCCCAGCATTTT. Its translation is CASSPGGDTNQPQHF. Supplemented by reference TRBV11-2 and TRBJ1-5, the full variable domain reads EAGVAQSPRYKIIEKRQSVAFWCNPISGHATLYWYQQILGQGPKLLIQFQNNGVVDDSQLPKDRFSAERLKGVDSTLKIQPAKLEDSAVYLCASSPGGDTNQPQHFGDGTRLSIL.

This chain joins TRBV18 and TRBJ2-5; 12 positions agree with TRBD2. V shed 2 bases, J shed 2 bases, and the junction held 3 bases outside the gene matches. In germline, CDR1 is KGHSH, CDR2 LQKENI. CDR3 size: 16 residues. In nucleotides, the CDR3 is TGTGCCAGCTCACCAAGCCTAGCGGGGGGGCAAGAGACCCAGTACTTC. It translates to CASSPSLAGGQETQYF.

The chain is built from TRBV11-3 and TRBJ1-5; 7 nucleotides line up with TRBD1. The V segment lost 3 bases and the J segment 0 bases; nucleotides outside the gene matches: 14. CDR1 is SGHNT and CDR2 is YENEEA in the germline V gene. The CDR3 consists of 19 residues. This CDR3 is CASSFHISGTALSNQPQHF. In nucleotides, the CDR3 is TGTGCCAGCAGCTTCCACATTTCCGGGACAGCCCTTAGCAATCAGCCCCAGCATTTT.

The chain has TRBV18 and TRBJ1-1; 7 nucleotides line up with TRBD1. Germline V CDR1 and CDR2: KGHSH, LQKENI. The CDR3 sequence is 14 residues long. Trimming cost V 6 bases and J 3 bases; bases outside gene matches: 7. This chain's CDR3 is CASSSTGRDTEAFF. CDR3 nucleotides: TGTGCCAGCTCGTCGACAGGGAGGGACACTGAAGCTTTCTTT.

V gene TRBV29-1 combines with J gene TRBJ1-1; maybe TRBD1 (5 bases). The germline gives CDR1 SQVTM, CDR2 ANQGSEA. This CDR3 comprises 13 residues. V gave up 4 bases and J gave up 3 bases, with 12 bases separating them. The CDR3 is CSVVISGYTEAFF. Here the CDR3 DNA reads TGCAGCGTTGTGATCTCAGGGTACACTGAAGCTTTCTTT. Drawing the rest from reference TRBV29-1 and TRBJ1-1, the complete variable domain is SAVISQKPSRDICQRGTSLTIQCQVDSQVTMMFWYRQQPGQSLTLIATANQGSEATYESGFVIDKFPISRPNLTFSTLTVSNMSPEDSSIYLCSVVISGYTEAFFGQGTRLTVV.

The V gene is TRBV2, the J gene TRBJ2-7; TRBD1 might be the D (5 bases). The CDR3 length is 13 residues. The germline CDR1 and CDR2 sequences are SNHLY and FYNNEI. With 8 bases removed from V and 6 bases from J, the gap between germline ends came to 17 bases. CDR3 coding DNA: TGTGCCAGCTCGCCATGGGGCCAGGGCGAGCAGTACTTC. Its protein is CASSPWGQGEQYF.

The chain links TRBV5-1 to TRBJ1-6; TRBD1 agrees at 9 bases. The CDR3 is 13 residues long. Trimming at V came to 5 bases and at J to 8 bases, leaving 2 bases not matched to a gene. Germline loops: CDR1 SGHRS, CDR2 YFSETQ. CDR3 DNA sequence: TGCGCCAGCAGGGACAGGGGATATTCACCCCTCCACTTT. It yields the protein CASRDRGYSPLHF.

V usage is TRBV9 and J usage is TRBJ2-1; 7 bases match TRBD2. Germline V gene lookup returns CDR1 SGDLS and CDR2 YYNGEE. With 2 bases clipped from V and 4 bases from J, the junction kept 6 bases outside the gene matches. The CDR3 contains 15 residues. This CDR3 reads CASSVGEGLYNEQFF. For the CDR3, the DNA is TGTGCCAGCAGCGTGGGGGAGGGACTTTACAATGAGCAGTTCTTC.

The chain links TRBV29-1 to TRBJ2-6; 8 nucleotides line up with TRBD1. J was trimmed by 1 base and V by 6 bases; bases with no gene match: 8. Germline values: CDR1 SQVTM, CDR2 ANQGSEA. This CDR3 has 16 amino acids. CDR3 nucleotides: TGCAGCGTCTATACAGGACAGGGTTCTGGGGCCAACGTCCTGACTTTC. Its protein product is CSVYTGQGSGANVLTF.

The chain has TRBV6-5 and TRBJ2-1, with TRBD1 matching over 9 bases. J lost 4 bases, V lost 2 bases, and 6 bases had no gene match. Germline V lookup: CDR1 MNHEY, CDR2 SVGAGI. The CDR3 totals 16 residues. The CDR3 DNA sequence: TGTGCCAGCAGTTACACGGACAGGGGTCGTTACAATGAGCAGTTCTTC. Encoded protein: CASSYTDRGRYNEQFF.

The V and J genes are TRBV6-1 and TRBJ2-7, with TRBD2 as a possible D gene (5 bases). CDR1 is MNHNS and CDR2 is SASEGT in the germline V gene. The CDR3 is 12 amino acids. V lost 7 bases to trimming and J lost 3 bases, with 10 bases between them. The CDR3 DNA reads TGTGCCAGCAAGGAGAGCGGCTACGAGCAGTACTTC. Its translation: CASKESGYEQYF.

This clone is a singleton in its sample. This chain links TRBV28 with TRBJ2-7; maybe TRBD1 (6 bases). The V end was cut by 3 bases, the J end by 0 bases, with 15 bases between. CDR3 length: 16 amino acids. Germline lookup yields CDR1 MDHEN and CDR2 SYDVKM. This chain's CDR3 is CASSFDGDTNSYEQYF. The CDR3 DNA follows: TGTGCCAGCAGTTTTGACGGGGACACCAACTCCTACGAGCAGTACTTC.

J is TRBJ2-3 and V is TRBV5-1; D is possibly TRBD1 or TRBD2 (5 bases each). The CDR3 runs 14 residues. The germline V gene has CDR1 SGHRS and CDR2 YFSETQ. V was cut by 0 bases and J by 0 bases, with 5 bases left in between. The CDR3 region has the DNA TGCGCCAGCAGCTTGGGGGACAGCACAGATACGCAGTATTTT. Translating it yields CASSLGDSTDTQYF.

The V gene is TRBV7-9, the J gene TRBJ1-5; TRBD1 aligns across 7 bases. This CDR3 has 14 amino acids. Trimming removed 8 bases from V and 0 bases from J; junction bases left unmatched: 4. Germline CDR1 is SEHNR and CDR2 is FQNEAQ (reference sequence). In nucleotides, the CDR3 is TGTGCCAGCCAGGGGGGAGTTAGCAATCAGCCCCAGCATTTT. Translating gives CASQGGVSNQPQHF. The variable domain in full, completed from reference TRBV7-9 and TRBJ1-5, reads DTGVSQNPRHKITKRGQNVTFRCDPISEHNRLYWYRQTLGQGPEFLTYFQNEAQLEKSRLLSDRFSAERPKGSFSTLEIQRTEQGDSAMYLCASQGGVSNQPQHFGDGTRLSIL.

The chain couples TRBV28 to TRBJ1-1; 8 bases map to TRBD1. The CDR3 runs to 15 residues. V trimming: 8 bases; J trimming: 2 bases; junction bases outside the gene matches: 10. Germline values: CDR1 MDHEN, CDR2 SYDVKM. The CDR3 protein is CASDSPGGANTEAFF. DNA of the CDR3: TGTGCCAGCGACTCACCAGGGGGCGCCAACACTGAAGCTTTCTTT.

V gene TRBV6-1 combines with J gene TRBJ1-2; a weak D match, TRBD1 (5 bases). V dropped 1 base and J dropped 3 bases, with 15 bases sitting between them. CDR1 is MNHNS, CDR2 SASEGT, per germline. The CDR3 spans 16 residues. CDR3 DNA sequence: TGTGCCAGCAGTGAAGTGGGACCGACACCTTACTATGGCTACACCTTC. Its protein is CASSEVGPTPYYGYTF.

V gene TRBV1 combines with J gene TRBJ2-7; the D segment call TRBD2 is taken from the table without a DNA check. TRBV1 is labeled a pseudogene. The CDR3 totals 17 residues. The CDR3 nucleotides read TGCACCAGCAGCCAAGATTGCAGTCCGGCGGGAGGCCACGAGCAGTACTTC. Translating gives CTSSQDCSPAGGHEQYF.